The 17 T cell receptor beta chains below come from one sample, sequenced in a study of shared clonotypes between healthy human individuals (dated by TCRdb to 2020 to 2022). The method behind the library was the immunoSEQ multiplex PCR assay. TCRdb re-hosts the immuneACCESS table, in-frame sequences only. Its copies lack some clones; in the studies checked, an unresolved V gene accounts for under half of them, and the cause for the rest is not known. The table for this sample lists 2 million to 2.5 million clones; around 95% of them were counted only once. Of the sample, 0.1% to 0.15% is held by the ten largest clones. Specimen: naive CD4+ T cells sorted from blood. The cell subset or site label of this sample denotes: CD45RA+ positively selected. These receptors were obtained from a man aged 18 to 30 in good health.

The table lists this clone with a count of one. The V gene is TRBV5-1, the J gene TRBJ2-1; D unresolved. Trimming took off 1 base at V and 9 bases at J, with 8 bases between the two ends. The germline V gene encodes CDR1 SGHRS and CDR2 YFSETQ. The CDR3 totals 12 residues. As DNA, the CDR3 is TGCGCCAGCAGCTTGAGATCCAGTGAGCAGTTCTTC. This sequence encodes CASSLRSSEQFF.

The DNA for the CDR3 is TGCGCCAGCAGCTTGTGGGCCGGCCAGGGTGAAAAACTGTTTTTT. The encoded protein is CASSLWAGQGEKLFF. The chain recombines TRBV5-1 with TRBJ1-4; D may be TRBD1 (5 bases). The germline CDR1 and CDR2 sequences are SGHRS and YFSETQ. The CDR3 is 15 residues long. Trimming took off 1 base at V and 7 bases at J, with 14 bases between the two ends.

The gene calls are TRBV10-1 and TRBJ2-2; unclear D gene. V was pared by 3 bases and J by 6 bases, with 5 bases between. The CDR3 has 12 residues. Germline lookup yields CDR1 WNHNN and CDR2 SYGVQD (reference sequence). CDR3 in DNA: TGCGCCAGCAGTGATAGTTCCGGGGAGCTGTTTTTT. Encoded protein: CASSDSSGELFF.

This chain joins TRBV2 and TRBJ1-2; no definite D call. The V and J ends lost 4 bases and 1 base respectively, with 7 bases between them. CDR3 size: 13 residues. Germline V gene sequence: CDR1 SNHLY, CDR2 FYNNEI. The CDR3 nucleotides read TGTGCCAGCAGTGCAGACATTAACTATGGCTACACCTTC. Translating gives CASSADINYGYTF.

J is TRBJ1-6 and V is TRBV6-1; 7 nucleotides agree with TRBD1. The CDR3 runs to 15 residues. Germline CDR1 and CDR2: MNHNS and SASEGT. V gave up 10 bases and J gave up 0 bases; unmatched junction bases: 6. CDR3 sequence reads: CAISQGSSYNSPLHF. Here the CDR3 DNA reads TGTGCCATTTCACAGGGGAGCTCCTATAATTCACCCCTCCACTTT.

This chain connects TRBV19 to TRBJ2-3; D uncertain. From germline, CDR1 is LNHDA and CDR2 SQIVND (reference sequence). With 5 bases removed from V and 0 bases from J, the gap between germline ends came to 6 bases. The CDR3 covers 13 residues. CDR3 sequence (DNA): TGTGCCAGTAGTCATCAGAGCACAGATACGCAGTATTTT. Translation: CASSHQSTDTQYF. Looking up the rest from reference TRBV19 and TRBJ2-3 gives the full variable domain: DGGITQSPKYLFRKEGQNVTLSCEQNLNHDAMYWYRQDPGQGLRLIYYSQIVNDFQKGDIAEGYSVSREKKESFPLTVTSAQKNPTAFYLCASSHQSTDTQYFGPGTRLTVL.

CDR3 sequence: CASGPGWGQGQEQYF. The DNA for the CDR3 is TGTGCCAGCGGTCCCGGGTGGGGGCAGGGTCAGGAGCAGTACTTC. The chain couples TRBV6-1 to TRBJ2-7; a possible D gene is TRBD1 (6 bases). Per germline, CDR1 MNHNS and CDR2 SASEGT. V was cut by 8 bases and J by 7 bases, with 24 bases left in between. This CDR3 is built from 15 residues.

The V and J genes are TRBV30 and TRBJ1-4, with D uncertain. The V end was cut by 1 base, the J end by 4 bases, with 10 bases between. Per the germline V gene, CDR1 is GTSNPN and CDR2 is SVGIG (reference sequence). The CDR3 is 14 residues long. CDR3 region: CAWSDGVGNEKLFF. Written as DNA, the CDR3 is TGTGCCTGGAGTGACGGGGTTGGTAATGAAAAACTGTTTTTT.

This chain joins TRBV27 and TRBJ2-7; TRBD1 might be the D (6 bases). Germline V gives CDR1 MNHEY, CDR2 SMNVEV (reference sequence). Trimming cost V 6 bases and J 6 bases, with 15 bases left between them. This CDR3 has 13 amino acids. The CDR3 protein is CASSLTGKGEQYF. CDR3 nucleotide sequence: TGTGCCAGCAGCTTGACAGGAAAGGGCGAGCAGTACTTC.

The chain employs TRBV5-8 and TRBJ2-1; 9 bases are a match to TRBD1. The CDR3 spans 15 residues. The ends lost 3 bases at V and 4 bases at J; junction bases unmatched: 5. Germline V gene data show CDR1 as SGHTS and CDR2 as YDEGEE. For the CDR3, the DNA is TGTGCCAGCAGCTCACAGGGGGCGAAGTACAATGAGCAGTTCTTC. This codes for CASSSQGAKYNEQFF.

The chain carries TRBV6-1 and TRBJ2-6; 9 bases match TRBD1. V gave up 11 bases and J gave up 2 bases; unmatched junction bases: 7. CDR1 and CDR2 from the germline V gene are MNHNS and SASEGT. This CDR3 is 15 amino acids long. CDR3 sequence reads: CALQGAVAGANVLTF. The CDR3 nucleotides are TGTGCCTTACAGGGGGCAGTCGCTGGGGCCAACGTCCTGACTTTC.

A remark on this clone: The junction differs from germline at one of its ends, possibly a read error. At the DNA level, this CDR3 is encoded by other sequences in the same sample as well. The chain couples TRBV5-4 to TRBJ1-5; D is undetermined. The CDR3 runs to 14 residues. The germline gives CDR1 SGHNT, CDR2 YYREEE (reference sequence). This CDR3 reads CASSLGGSNQPQHF. The CDR3 nucleotides are TGTGCCAGCAGTTTGGGTGGTAGCAATCAGCCCCAGCATTTT.

V gene TRBV25-1 combines with J gene TRBJ2-5; 8 positions match TRBD1. J gave up 6 bases and V 3 bases, and 6 bases lay outside the gene matches. CDR3 size: 14 residues. From germline, CDR1 is MGHDK and CDR2 SYGVNS. The CDR3 nucleotides read TGTGCCAGCAGTGATGCAGGGGGCGCAAAGACCCAGTACTTC. It translates to CASSDAGGAKTQYF.

The genes are TRBV19 and TRBJ1-5, with D hard to call. Trimming left V 7 bases short and J 4 bases short, with 11 bases between. From germline, CDR1 is LNHDA and CDR2 SQIVND (reference sequence). The CDR3 consists of 13 residues. CDR3 protein: CASNQGINQPQHF. Written as DNA, the CDR3 is TGTGCCAGTAATCAAGGGATTAATCAGCCCCAGCATTTT.

This rearrangement joins TRBV7-3 to TRBJ1-1, with a possible D match to TRBD1 (5 bases). The V end was cut by 5 bases, the J end by 1 base, with 11 bases between. Germline CDR1 SGHTA, CDR2 FQGTGA. The CDR3 runs to 14 residues. CDR3 nucleotide sequence: TGTGCCAGCAGCCCGGGACGGCAGAACACTGAAGCTTTCTTT. This encodes CASSPGRQNTEAFF. Full variable domain (outside the CDR3, taken from reference TRBV7-3 and TRBJ1-1): GAGVSQTPSNKVTEKGKYVELRCDPISGHTALYWYRQSLGQGPEFLIYFQGTGAADDSGLPNDRFFAVRPEGSVSTLKIQRTERGDSAVYLCASSPGRQNTEAFFGQGTRLTVV.

The J gene is TRBJ1-1, the V gene TRBV2; 7 nucleotides align to TRBD1. Germline V gene data show CDR1 as SNHLY and CDR2 as FYNNEI. V shed 7 bases, J shed 1 base, and the junction held 3 bases outside the gene matches. This CDR3 has 13 residues. As DNA, the CDR3 is TGTGCCAGCATGGGACAGTGGAACACTGAAGCTTTCTTT. Translation: CASMGQWNTEAFF.

This clone was counted a single time. J is TRBJ1-4 and V is TRBV30, with D perhaps TRBD1 (5 bases). Germline assignment: CDR1 GTSNPN and CDR2 SVGIG (reference sequence). The length of the CDR3 is 13 residues. Trimming removed 2 bases from V and 4 bases from J, with 8 bases in between. The CDR3 coding sequence is TGTGCCTGGAGTCGGGACCATAATGAAAAACTGTTTTTT. Amino acids: CAWSRDHNEKLFF. The variable domain in full, completed from reference TRBV30 and TRBJ1-4, reads SQTIHQWPATLVQPVGSPLSLECTVEGTSNPNLYWYRQAAGRGLQLLFYSVGIGQISSEVPQNLSASRPQDRQFILSSKKLLLSDSGFYLCAWSRDHNEKLFFGSGTQLSVL.